Each of the 32 T cell receptor beta chains below was sequenced from the same sample in a study of PD-L1 blockade in urothelial cancer (dated by TCRdb to between 2016 and 2019). The sample's time point, from its label and the paper: pretreatment peripheral blood. The receptor library was made with the immunoSEQ multiplex PCR assay. TCRdb mirrors the immuneACCESS table, restricted to in-frame sequences. Some clones are absent from its copies; in checked studies, under half trace to an unresolved V gene, and the reason for the others is unknown. The sample table holds 65,000 to 90,000 clones, of which about four fifths were seen once. The ten largest clones represent around a tenth of the sample. The sequencing here drew on PBMCs, taken around atezolizumab (anti-PD-L1) treatment. These receptors all stem from a woman in her 70s with urothelial cancer.

The table lists this clone with a count of one. The V gene is TRBV19, the J gene TRBJ1-1; the match to TRBD1 covers 9 bases. With V trimmed by 5 bases and J by 4 bases, 5 bases remained unmatched. CDR3 length: 14 amino acids. Germline CDR1 LNHDA, CDR2 SQIVND (reference sequence). CDR3 DNA sequence: TGTGCCAGTAGTCCGACAGGGGGGAGCACTGAAGCTTTCTTT. This codes for CASSPTGGSTEAFF.

The chain carries TRBV7-2 and TRBJ2-3; D not resolved. This CDR3 region has 16 residues. With 2 bases removed from V and 3 bases from J, the gap between germline ends came to 15 bases. Per germline, CDR1 SGHTA and CDR2 FQGNSA. The CDR3 sequence is CASSLNNWPVTDTQYF. DNA of the CDR3: TGTGCCAGCAGCTTAAATAATTGGCCCGTAACAGATACGCAGTATTTT.

This rearrangement joins TRBV5-1 to TRBJ2-3; the D gene is possibly TRBD2 (5 bases). CDR1 is SGHRS, CDR2 YFSETQ, per germline. This CDR3 is built from 17 residues. V gave up 6 bases and J gave up 2 bases, with 22 bases separating them. The CDR3 bases are TGCGCCAGCAATCCCAGAGGGTCCCCCCGTGTCACAGATACGCAGTATTTT. Amino acids: CASNPRGSPRVTDTQYF.

This sequence joins TRBV28 and TRBJ2-6, with D perhaps TRBD1 (6 bases). This CDR3 is built from 15 residues. Germline assignment: CDR1 MDHEN and CDR2 SYDVKM. Trimming shortened V by 8 bases and J by 3 bases, and 14 bases separated the two germline ends. The CDR3 sequence is CASGAGAGGANVLTF. CDR3 DNA sequence: TGTGCCAGCGGCGCAGGGGCTGGTGGGGCCAACGTCCTGACTTTC.

The chain employs TRBV2 and TRBJ2-3; 7 nucleotides line up with TRBD1. The CDR3 runs 15 residues. CDR1 and CDR2 (germline): SNHLY, FYNNEI. The J segment lost 6 bases and the V segment lost 2 bases, leaving 8 bases of the junction unmatched. CDR3 protein: CASSERKGAGDTQYF. The CDR3 bases are TGTGCCAGCAGTGAAAGGAAGGGGGCTGGGGATACGCAGTATTTT.

The chain uses TRBV29-1 and TRBJ2-3; 10 bases fit TRBD2. Germline-derived CDR1 and CDR2 are SQVTM and ANQGSEA. The CDR3 covers 13 residues. Germline trimming cut 7 bases from V and 1 base from J; bases unmatched to any gene: 2. The CDR3 region is CSALAGGTDTQYF. The DNA of the CDR3 is TGCAGCGCCCTAGCGGGAGGCACAGATACGCAGTATTTT.

This chain uses TRBV20-1 with TRBJ2-7; D remains ambiguous. This CDR3 is built from 10 residues. Trimming left V 2 bases short and J 7 bases short, with 6 bases between. The germline gives CDR1 DFQATT, CDR2 SNEGSKA (reference sequence). CDR3: CSARIVEQYF. DNA of the CDR3: TGCAGTGCTAGAATAGTTGAGCAGTACTTC.

The rearrangement uses TRBV7-2 and TRBJ1-2, with D hard to call. Trimming removed 3 bases from V and 6 bases from J, with 11 bases in between. The V gene's germline CDR1 is SGHTA and CDR2 FQGNSA. This CDR3 is built from 13 residues. Here the CDR3 DNA reads TGTGCCAGCAGCTTTATTCCCCGAGATGGCTACACCTTC. Translating it yields CASSFIPRDGYTF.

CDR3 region: CASSLGDSSYEQYF. The CDR3, as DNA: TGCGCCAGCAGCTTGGGGGACAGCTCCTACGAGCAGTACTTC. The chain links TRBV5-1 to TRBJ2-7; 7 nucleotides agree with TRBD1. The germline V gene has CDR1 SGHRS and CDR2 YFSETQ. V was pared by 0 bases and J by 0 bases, with 0 bases of the junction left unmatched. This CDR3 has 14 residues.

The chain uses TRBV11-2 and TRBJ2-7; perhaps TRBD1 as D (6 bases). This CDR3 spans 13 amino acids. CDR1 and CDR2 (germline): SGHAT, FQNNGV. V was trimmed by 1 base and J by 7 bases, leaving 11 bases between them. The CDR3, as DNA: TGTGCCAGCAGCTTAGGGTCAGGGGAAGAGCAGTACTTC. Translation: CASSLGSGEEQYF.

This clone was observed a few times. The CDR3 DNA reads TGTGCCACCAGCCCCAGGGGTGGTTCACCCCTCCACTTT. This codes for CATSPRGGSPLHF. V gene TRBV15 combines with J gene TRBJ1-6; TRBD1 might be the D (6 bases). Per germline, CDR1 LNHNV and CDR2 YYDKDF (reference sequence). The V end lost 5 bases, the J end lost 9 bases, and 11 bases lay between the germline ends. The CDR3 covers 13 residues.

V usage is TRBV11-2 and J usage is TRBJ1-1; no firm D call. The CDR3 runs to 13 residues. The ends were cut back, 3 bases at V and 5 bases at J, with 10 bases in the middle. CDR1 and CDR2 from the germline V gene are SGHAT and FQNNGV. CDR3 bases: TGTGCCAGCAGCTTTCAGGTATGGACTGAAGCTTTCTTT. It encodes CASSFQVWTEAFF.

The chain employs TRBV18 and TRBJ2-5; D is possibly TRBD1 (6 bases). The CDR3 is made up of 17 amino acids. The V gene's germline CDR1 is KGHSH and CDR2 LQKENI. V lost 2 bases, J lost 4 bases, and 20 bases lay in between. The CDR3: CASSPDGTGSRGETQYF. CDR3 DNA: TGTGCCAGCTCACCAGATGGGACGGGGAGCAGGGGAGAGACCCAGTACTTC.

DNA for the CDR3: TGCAGCGTTGTTGGGACAGGGCCCAATCAGCCCCAGCATTTT. Translating gives CSVVGTGPNQPQHF. The chain carries TRBV29-1 and TRBJ1-5, with TRBD1 matching 9 bases. The CDR3 spans 14 residues. The J segment lost 3 bases and the V segment lost 4 bases, leaving 4 bases of the junction unmatched. Germline V gene sequence: CDR1 SQVTM, CDR2 ANQGSEA.

The chain joins TRBV7-8 to TRBJ2-7; 7 bases map to TRBD2. The CDR3 has 19 residues. J was trimmed by 7 bases and V by 1 base; bases with no gene match: 22. The germline CDR1 and CDR2 sequences are SGHVS and FQNEAQ. The CDR3 coding sequence is TGTGCCAGCAGCTTAGGGGCCCCATTCGGACTTGGCGGGAGCGGGGAGCAGTACTTC. Translating gives CASSLGAPFGLGGSGEQYF.

The rearrangement links TRBV7-9 to TRBJ1-6; 9 bases match TRBD1. The germline CDR1 and CDR2 sequences are SEHNR and FQNEAQ (reference sequence). The CDR3 has 15 residues. V lost 4 bases, J lost 7 bases, and 5 bases stayed unmatched. DNA for the CDR3: TGTGCCAGCAGCTCACCGGGACAGGGAAATTCACCCCTCCACTTT. As protein: CASSSPGQGNSPLHF. Looking up the rest from reference TRBV7-9 and TRBJ1-6 gives the full variable domain: DTGVSQNPRHKITKRGQNVTFRCDPISEHNRLYWYRQTLGQGPEFLTYFQNEAQLEKSRLLSDRFSAERPKGSFSTLEIQRTEQGDSAMYLCASSSPGQGNSPLHFGNGTRLTVT.

The chain uses TRBV30 and TRBJ1-2, with D possibly TRBD1 on 5 matching bases. In germline, CDR1 is GTSNPN, CDR2 SVGIG (reference sequence). CDR3 length: 17 residues. V was cut by 0 bases and J by 6 bases, with 23 bases left in between. CDR3 protein: CAWSVLTPAGSGHGYTF. The CDR3 DNA sequence: TGTGCCTGGAGTGTACTAACCCCGGCAGGGTCAGGGCATGGCTACACCTTC.

This clone was seen a few times. The CDR3 sequence: CASSATGGTEAFF. The CDR3, as DNA: TGTGCCAGCAGCGCCACAGGGGGCACTGAAGCTTTCTTT. The chain links TRBV7-6 to TRBJ1-1, with 8 bases fitting TRBD1. V dropped 5 bases and J dropped 4; count of bases not matched to a gene: 3. The CDR3 is 13 residues long. CDR1 and CDR2 from the germline V gene are SGHVS and FNYEAQ.

This clone appeared once. This sequence joins TRBV27 and TRBJ2-7; tentatively, D is TRBD1 (5 bases). Germline loops: CDR1 MNHEY, CDR2 SMNVEV (reference sequence). This CDR3 region has 15 residues. Trimming took off 5 bases at V and 2 bases at J, with 16 bases between the two ends. The DNA for the CDR3 is TGTGCCAGCAGTCCGACAGCCCACCGCACCTACGAGCAGTACTTC. Its protein product is CASSPTAHRTYEQYF.

This chain joins TRBV2 and TRBJ2-7; 9 bases map to TRBD1. After removal of 6 bases from V and 3 bases from J, the junction contained 6 bases not matched to a gene. Per the germline V gene, CDR1 is SNHLY and CDR2 is FYNNEI. This CDR3 spans 14 amino acids. CDR3 sequence reads: CASRDRGSDYEQYF. CDR3 nucleotide sequence: TGTGCCAGCAGAGACAGGGGGTCAGACTACGAGCAGTACTTC. Complete variable domain (other parts from reference TRBV2 and TRBJ2-7): EPEVTQTPSHQVTQMGQEVILRCVPISNHLYFYWYRQILGQKVEFLVSFYNNEISEKSEIFDDQFSVERPDGSNFTLKIRSTKLEDSAMYFCASRDRGSDYEQYFGPGTRLTVT.

V and J are TRBV28 and TRBJ2-7; TRBD2 agrees at 9 bases. The CDR3 runs 16 residues. Germline CDR1 reads MDHEN; CDR2 reads SYDVKM. With V trimmed by 8 bases and J by 3 bases, 14 bases remained unmatched. The DNA of the CDR3 is TGTGCCAGCCATGGGGCTAGCGGGGCCGAGCTCTACGAGCAGTACTTC. It translates to CASHGASGAELYEQYF.

The chain links TRBV30 to TRBJ2-1; no definite D call. Germline V gene lookup returns CDR1 GTSNPN and CDR2 SVGIG (reference sequence). The germline V and J ends were trimmed by 3 bases and 0 bases, with 9 bases remaining between them. The CDR3 loop spans 14 amino acids. The CDR3 reads CAWRHSSSYNEQFF. In DNA form, the CDR3 reads TGTGCCTGGAGACACTCTAGCTCCTACAATGAGCAGTTCTTC. Full variable domain (remainder filled in from reference TRBV30 and TRBJ2-1): SQTIHQWPATLVQPVGSPLSLECTVEGTSNPNLYWYRQAAGRGLQLLFYSVGIGQISSEVPQNLSASRPQDRQFILSSKKLLLSDSGFYLCAWRHSSSYNEQFFGPGTRLTVL.

The chain is built from TRBV5-1 and TRBJ2-6; D is perhaps TRBD1 (6 bases). The CDR3 is made up of 18 amino acids. Germline V lookup: CDR1 SGHRS, CDR2 YFSETQ. Trimming removed 4 bases at V and 0 bases at J, with 17 bases between. The CDR3 protein is CASSREGQSRSGANVLTF. The CDR3 DNA sequence: TGCGCCAGCAGCAGAGAAGGACAGTCCCGCTCTGGGGCCAACGTCCTGACTTTC.

The chain carries TRBV15 and TRBJ2-3, with D unresolved. The length of the CDR3 is 14 residues. CDR1 and CDR2 from the germline V gene are LNHNV and YYDKDF (reference sequence). The V end lost 0 bases, the J end lost 2 bases, and 6 bases lay between the germline ends. CDR3 DNA: TGTGCCACCAGCAGAGACCACAACACAGATACGCAGTATTTT. Its translation: CATSRDHNTDTQYF.

This chain uses TRBV2 with TRBJ1-1; D possibly corresponds to TRBD1 (5 bases). The V end lost 11 bases, the J end lost 1 base, and 8 bases lay between the germline ends. CDR1 is SNHLY, CDR2 FYNNEI, per germline. The CDR3 loop spans 11 amino acids. The CDR3 spells CASTGNTEAFF. The CDR3 DNA is TGTGCCTCAACAGGGAACACTGAAGCTTTCTTT.

The rearrangement links TRBV6-6 to TRBJ2-3; 11 bases map to TRBD2. Germline V CDR1 and CDR2: MNHNY, SVGAGI (reference sequence). This CDR3 has 15 amino acids. V trimming: 3 bases; J trimming: 1 base; junction bases outside the gene matches: 0. CDR3 nucleotide sequence: TGTGCCAGCAGTTATAGCGGGGGGGGCACAGATACGCAGTATTTT. This gives the protein CASSYSGGGTDTQYF.

This clone was seen just once. The chain has TRBV29-1 and TRBJ2-5; maybe TRBD1 (6 bases). The CDR3 sequence is 13 residues long. V lost 4 bases, J lost 3 bases, and 12 bases lay in between. Germline assignment: CDR1 SQVTM and CDR2 ANQGSEA. The CDR3 loop reads CSVGNTGKETQYF. The CDR3 bases are TGCAGCGTTGGTAATACAGGGAAAGAGACCCAGTACTTC.

This chain links TRBV2 with TRBJ2-1, with 15 bases aligning to TRBD2. The J segment lost 0 bases and the V segment lost 7 bases, leaving 10 bases of the junction unmatched. This CDR3 comprises 19 residues. Looked up from germline, CDR1 is SNHLY and CDR2 is FYNNEI. The CDR3 loop reads CASILPGLAGGNSYNEQFF. The CDR3 DNA reads TGTGCCAGCATTTTACCGGGACTAGCGGGAGGAAACTCCTACAATGAGCAGTTCTTC.

This clone was counted a few times. This rearrangement joins TRBV19 to TRBJ2-5; D is unresolved. Trimming stripped 5 bases from V and 5 bases from J, with 9 bases between. The CDR3 length is 12 residues. Germline V CDR1 and CDR2: LNHDA, SQIVND (reference sequence). The DNA for the CDR3 is TGTGCCAGTAGTGAGAATCGGGAGACCCAGTACTTC. This encodes CASSENRETQYF.

V usage is TRBV5-1 and J usage is TRBJ1-1, with a weak D call TRBD1 (5 bases). CDR3 size: 16 residues. V lost 1 base and J lost 1, with 14 bases in between. Per the germline V gene, CDR1 is SGHRS and CDR2 is YFSETQ. The CDR3 coding sequence is TGCGCCAGCAGCTTGTCGGTCCGGGGGGGGAACACTGAAGCTTTCTTT. Translated: CASSLSVRGGNTEAFF.

This rearrangement joins TRBV2 to TRBJ2-3, with 7 bases fitting TRBD2. CDR1 and CDR2 from the germline V gene are SNHLY and FYNNEI. V shed 4 bases and J 1 base; nucleotides not matched to a gene: 5. This CDR3 spans 15 amino acids. The CDR3 bases are TGTGCCAGCAGTGTTGGACTAGGGGGCACAGATACGCAGTATTTT. As protein: CASSVGLGGTDTQYF. The full variable domain, completed using reference TRBV2 and TRBJ2-3, is EPEVTQTPSHQVTQMGQEVILRCVPISNHLYFYWYRQILGQKVEFLVSFYNNEISEKSEIFDDQFSVERPDGSNFTLKIRSTKLEDSAMYFCASSVGLGGTDTQYFGPGTRLTVL.

The V call is TRBV7-9, the J call TRBJ2-7, with TRBD1 matching 7 bases. The length of the CDR3 is 13 residues. Per germline, CDR1 SEHNR and CDR2 FQNEAQ (reference sequence). V lost 11 bases to trimming and J lost 6 bases; unmatched junction nucleotides: 13. CDR3 in DNA: TGTGCCGTCTCCGACAGGGAACTTACCGAGCAGTACTTC. This sequence encodes CAVSDRELTEQYF.